The present T cell receptor beta chain was sequenced within a study of beta chain features in type 1 diabetes. Turning to the study itself: Analysis included 95 million to 140 million sorted cells drawn from all samples.

Concerning this clone itself: The target antigen is unknown.

The entirety of the isolated RNA underwent reverse transcription, so expressed TCRB transcripts were sequenced. Measured with immunoSEQ multiplex PCR; TCRdb has only the in-frame clones, and not every one. The sample has a few hundred thousand clones, approximately 15% seen once. General study points: Across all four CD4+ subsets, people with type 1 diabetes showed modestly shorter TCRB CDR3s.

Germline lookup yields CDR1 MGHRA and CDR2 YSYEKL. This CDR3 has 18 residues. V shed 4 bases, J shed 6 bases, and the junction held 13 bases outside the gene matches. This chain joins TRBV4-1 and TRBJ2-3, with 13 positions matching TRBD2. The sequence was collected from a woman under 30 with type 1 diabetes. The sample taken for sequencing was naive CD4+ T cells from blood. The CDR3 region has the DNA TGCGCCAGCAGCCCAGGACTAGCGGGAGAGCCGGATGAGGATACGCAGTATTTT. Translated: CASSPGLAGEPDEDTQYF.